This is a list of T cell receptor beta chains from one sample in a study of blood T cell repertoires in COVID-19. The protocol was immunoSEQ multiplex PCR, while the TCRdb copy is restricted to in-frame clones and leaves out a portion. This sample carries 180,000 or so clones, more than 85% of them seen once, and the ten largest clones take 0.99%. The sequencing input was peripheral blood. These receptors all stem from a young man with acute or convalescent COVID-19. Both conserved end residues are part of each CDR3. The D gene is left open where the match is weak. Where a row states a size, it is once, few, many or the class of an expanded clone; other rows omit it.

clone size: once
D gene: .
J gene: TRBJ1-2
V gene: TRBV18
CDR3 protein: CASSPPRPGGYTF
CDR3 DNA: TGTGCCAGCTCACCACCGCGCCCAGGGGGCTACACCTTC

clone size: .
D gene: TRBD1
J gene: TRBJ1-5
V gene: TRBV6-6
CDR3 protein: CASSYSGQGGNQPQHF
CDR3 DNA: TGTGCCAGCAGTTACTCGGGACAGGGTGGCAATCAGCCCCAGCATTTT

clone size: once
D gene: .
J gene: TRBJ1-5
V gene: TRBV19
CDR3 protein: CASTIGGQPQHF
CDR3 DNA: TGTGCCAGTACTATCGGGGGGCAGCCCCAGCATTTT

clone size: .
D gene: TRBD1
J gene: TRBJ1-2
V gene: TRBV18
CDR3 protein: CASSPPTGGLNGYTF
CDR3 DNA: TGTGCCAGCTCACCACCGACAGGGGGGCTAAATGGCTACACCTTC

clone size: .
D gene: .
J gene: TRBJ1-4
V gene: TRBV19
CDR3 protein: CASSIAGTNNEKLFF
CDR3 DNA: TGTGCCAGTAGTATAGCAGGCACCAATAATGAAAAACTGTTTTTT

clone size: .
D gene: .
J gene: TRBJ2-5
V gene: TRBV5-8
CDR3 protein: CASSLGLQAETQYF
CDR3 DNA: TGTGCCAGCAGCTTGGGGTTACAGGCAGAGACCCAGTACTTC

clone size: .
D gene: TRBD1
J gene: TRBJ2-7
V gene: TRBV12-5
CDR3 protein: CASGPGQGISYEQYF
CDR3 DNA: TGTGCTAGTGGTCCAGGACAGGGGATATCCTACGAGCAGTACTTC

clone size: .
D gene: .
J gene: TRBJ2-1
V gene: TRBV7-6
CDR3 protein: CASSSNNEQFF
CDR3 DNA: TGTGCCAGCAGCTCTAATAATGAGCAGTTCTTC

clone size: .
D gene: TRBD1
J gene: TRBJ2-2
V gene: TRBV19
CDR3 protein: CASSNPGQANTGELFF
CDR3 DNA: TGTGCCAGTAGCAATCCCGGACAGGCGAACACCGGGGAGCTGTTTTTT

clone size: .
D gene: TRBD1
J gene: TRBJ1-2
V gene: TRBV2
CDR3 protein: CASSEGAGGWDGYTF
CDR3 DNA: TGTGCCAGCAGTGAAGGGGCAGGGGGCTGGGATGGCTACACCTTC

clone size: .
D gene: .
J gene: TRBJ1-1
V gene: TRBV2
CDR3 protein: CANNKGRENTEAFF
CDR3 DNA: TGTGCCAACAACAAAGGACGGGAAAACACTGAAGCTTTCTTT

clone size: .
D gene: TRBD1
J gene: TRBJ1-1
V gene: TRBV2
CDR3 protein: CASTTPTGANTEAFF
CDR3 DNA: TGTGCCAGCACTACCCCGACAGGGGCCAACACTGAAGCTTTCTTT

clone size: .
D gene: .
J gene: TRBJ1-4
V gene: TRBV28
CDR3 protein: CASSLRGGHEKLFF
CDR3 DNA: TGTGCCAGCAGTTTACGAGGGGGACATGAAAAACTGTTTTTT

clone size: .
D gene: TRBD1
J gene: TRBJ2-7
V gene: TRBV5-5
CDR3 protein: CASSDAGTGVYEQYF
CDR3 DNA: TGTGCCAGCAGCGACGCCGGGACAGGGGTGTACGAGCAGTACTTC

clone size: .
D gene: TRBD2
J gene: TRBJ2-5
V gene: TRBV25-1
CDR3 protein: CASSESGGETQYF
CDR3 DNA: TGTGCCAGCAGTGAATCGGGGGGGGAGACCCAGTACTTC

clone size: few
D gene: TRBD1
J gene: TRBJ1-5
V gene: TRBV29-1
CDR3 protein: CSVAPGGRGQPQHF
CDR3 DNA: TGCAGCGTTGCACCAGGGGGGCGTGGTCAGCCCCAGCATTTT

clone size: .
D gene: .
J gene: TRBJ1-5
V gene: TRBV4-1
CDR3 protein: CASSQGDPGNQPQHF
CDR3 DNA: TGCGCCAGCAGCCAAGGTGATCCGGGCAATCAGCCCCAGCATTTT

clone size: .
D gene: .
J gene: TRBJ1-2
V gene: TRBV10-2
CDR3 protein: CASTTDSRSYSGYTF
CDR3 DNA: TGCGCCAGCACCACAGACAGTCGATCTTACTCTGGCTACACCTTC

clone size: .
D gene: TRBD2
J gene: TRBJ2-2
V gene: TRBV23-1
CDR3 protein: CASGRTSGSPPNTGELFF
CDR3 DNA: TGCGCCAGCGGAAGGACTAGCGGGTCTCCCCCGAACACCGGGGAGCTGTTTTTT

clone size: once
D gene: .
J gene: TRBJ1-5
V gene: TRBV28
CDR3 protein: CASSLYGDRPGQPQHF
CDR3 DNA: TGTGCCAGCAGTTTATACGGAGACAGGCCAGGACAGCCCCAGCATTTT

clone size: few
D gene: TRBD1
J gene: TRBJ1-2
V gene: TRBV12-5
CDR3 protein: CASGGEGGRYGYTF
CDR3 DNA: TGTGCTAGTGGCGGCGAAGGGGGCAGGTATGGCTACACCTTC

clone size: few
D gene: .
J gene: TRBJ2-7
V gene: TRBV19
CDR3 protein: CASSPGEAGKDEQYF
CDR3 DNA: TGTGCCAGTAGCCCGGGGGAGGCAGGGAAGGACGAGCAGTACTTC

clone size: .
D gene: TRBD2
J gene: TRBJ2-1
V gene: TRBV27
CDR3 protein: CASSLVQTSGPNEQFF
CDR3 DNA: TGTGCCAGCAGTTTAGTTCAAACTAGCGGGCCGAATGAGCAGTTCTTC

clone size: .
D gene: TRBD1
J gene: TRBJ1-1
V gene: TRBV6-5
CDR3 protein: CASSKYRGMNTEAFF
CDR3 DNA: TGTGCCAGCAGTAAGTACAGGGGGATGAACACTGAAGCTTTCTTT

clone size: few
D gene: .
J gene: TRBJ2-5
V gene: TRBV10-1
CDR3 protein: CASSRTPQETQYF
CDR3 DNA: TGCGCCAGCAGCCGGACACCACAAGAGACCCAGTACTTC

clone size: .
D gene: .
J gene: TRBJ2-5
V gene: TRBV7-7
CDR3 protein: CASSLRLTAGQETQYF
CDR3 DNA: TGTGCCAGCAGCCTTCGATTGACTGCGGGGCAAGAGACCCAGTACTTC

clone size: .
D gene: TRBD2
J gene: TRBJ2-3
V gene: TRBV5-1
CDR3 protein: CASSLDPPRGMADTQYF
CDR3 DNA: TGCGCCAGCAGCTTGGACCCTCCGCGGGGGATGGCGGATACGCAGTATTTT

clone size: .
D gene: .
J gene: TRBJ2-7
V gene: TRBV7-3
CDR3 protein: CASSLYPGIEQYF
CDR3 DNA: TGTGCCAGCAGCTTATATCCCGGGATCGAGCAGTACTTC

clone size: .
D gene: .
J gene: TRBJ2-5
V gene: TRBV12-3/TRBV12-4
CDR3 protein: CASSWLAVETQYF
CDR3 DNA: TGTGCCAGCAGTTGGTTAGCGGTAGAGACCCAGTACTTC

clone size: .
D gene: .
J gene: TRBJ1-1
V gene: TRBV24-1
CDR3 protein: CATSDGQPNTEAFF
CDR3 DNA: TGTGCCACCAGTGATGGACAGCCGAACACTGAAGCTTTCTTT

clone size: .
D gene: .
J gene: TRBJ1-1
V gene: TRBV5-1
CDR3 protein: CASSLGLNTEAFF
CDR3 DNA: TGCGCCAGCAGCTTGGGGCTTAACACTGAAGCTTTCTTT

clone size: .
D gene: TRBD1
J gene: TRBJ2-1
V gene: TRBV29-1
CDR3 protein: CSPMDRDNEQFF
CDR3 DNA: TGCAGCCCAATGGACAGGGACAATGAGCAGTTCTTC

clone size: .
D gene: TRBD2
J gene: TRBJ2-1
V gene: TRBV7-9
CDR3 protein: CASSFFWGGNNEQFF
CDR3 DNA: TGTGCCAGCAGCTTTTTCTGGGGGGGAAACAATGAGCAGTTCTTC

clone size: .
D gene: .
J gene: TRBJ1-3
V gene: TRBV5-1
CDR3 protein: CASSARGVSGNTIYF
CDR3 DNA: TGCGCCAGCAGCGCGAGAGGCGTCTCTGGAAACACCATATATTTT

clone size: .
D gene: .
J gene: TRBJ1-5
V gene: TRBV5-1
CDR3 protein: CASSSTGFYSNQPQHF
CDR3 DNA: TGCGCCAGCAGCTCGACAGGCTTCTATAGCAATCAGCCCCAGCATTTT

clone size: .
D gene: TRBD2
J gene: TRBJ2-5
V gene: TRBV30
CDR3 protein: CAHGLAGGSKTQYF
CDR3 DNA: TGTGCCCATGGACTAGCGGGGGGTAGTAAGACCCAGTACTTC

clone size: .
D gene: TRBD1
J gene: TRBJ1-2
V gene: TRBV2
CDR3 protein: CASTSGQGSYGYTF
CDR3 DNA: TGTGCCAGCACCTCGGGACAGGGGAGCTATGGCTACACCTTC

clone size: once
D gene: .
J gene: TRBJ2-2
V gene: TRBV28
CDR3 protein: CASRRGRNTGELFF
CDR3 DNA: TGTGCCAGCCGGCGGGGGCGCAACACCGGGGAGCTGTTTTTT

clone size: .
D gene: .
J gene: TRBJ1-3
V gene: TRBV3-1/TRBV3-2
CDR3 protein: CASSYPPRRTGNTIYF
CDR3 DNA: TGTGCCAGCAGCTATCCACCCCGGAGAACTGGAAACACCATATATTTT

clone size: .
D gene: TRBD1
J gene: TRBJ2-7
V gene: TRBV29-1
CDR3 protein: CSARTGGDAGREQYF
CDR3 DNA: TGCAGCGCGAGGACAGGGGGGGATGCGGGACGCGAGCAGTACTTC

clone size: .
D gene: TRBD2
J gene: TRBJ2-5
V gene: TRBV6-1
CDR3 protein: CASSDTSGGPGLETQYF
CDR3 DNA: TGTGCCAGCAGTGATACTAGCGGGGGGCCAGGGTTGGAGACCCAGTACTTC

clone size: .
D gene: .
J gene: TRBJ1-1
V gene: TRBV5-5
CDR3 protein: CASSFSKISGEAFF
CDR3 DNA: TGTGCCAGCAGCTTTTCGAAAATTTCGGGTGAAGCTTTCTTT

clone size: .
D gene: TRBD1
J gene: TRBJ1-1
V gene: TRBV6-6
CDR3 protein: CASSPRTGNTEAFF
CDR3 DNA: TGTGCCAGCAGTCCGCGGACAGGTAACACTGAAGCTTTCTTT

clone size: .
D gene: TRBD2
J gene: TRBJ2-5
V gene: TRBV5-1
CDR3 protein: CASSLSSGGEVGEETQYF
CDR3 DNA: TGCGCCAGCAGCTTGAGTTCTGGGGGGGAAGTAGGAGAAGAGACCCAGTACTTC

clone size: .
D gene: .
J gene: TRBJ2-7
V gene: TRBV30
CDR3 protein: CAWASRGGTPYEQYF
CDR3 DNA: TGTGCCTGGGCCTCTCGAGGAGGGACTCCCTACGAGCAGTACTTC

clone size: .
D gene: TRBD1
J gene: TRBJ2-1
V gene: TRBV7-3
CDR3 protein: CASSLDRGKGEQFF
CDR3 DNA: TGTGCCAGCAGCTTGGACAGGGGGAAAGGTGAGCAGTTCTTC

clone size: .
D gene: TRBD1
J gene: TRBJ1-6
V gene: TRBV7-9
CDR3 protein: CASSPRTGNNSPLHF
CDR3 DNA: TGTGCCAGCAGCCCCCGGACAGGGAACAATTCACCCCTCCACTTT